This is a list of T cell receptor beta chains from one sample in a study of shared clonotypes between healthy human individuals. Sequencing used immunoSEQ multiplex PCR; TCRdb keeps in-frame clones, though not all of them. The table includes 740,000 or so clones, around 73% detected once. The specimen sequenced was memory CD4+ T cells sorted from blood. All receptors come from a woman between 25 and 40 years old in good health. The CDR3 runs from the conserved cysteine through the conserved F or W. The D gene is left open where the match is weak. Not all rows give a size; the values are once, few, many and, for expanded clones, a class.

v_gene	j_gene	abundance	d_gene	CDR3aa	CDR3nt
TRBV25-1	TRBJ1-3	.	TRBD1	CASSDGQGDSGNTIYF	TGTGCCAGCAGTGACGGTCAGGGGGACTCTGGAAACACCATATATTTT
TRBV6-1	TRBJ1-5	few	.	CASSLGSQPQHF	TGTGCCAGCAGCCTCGGTAGTCAGCCCCAGCATTTT
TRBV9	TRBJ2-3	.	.	CASSAGQLTSTDTQYF	TGTGCCAGCAGCGCAGGACAATTAACTAGCACAGATACGCAGTATTTT
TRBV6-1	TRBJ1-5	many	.	CASAAGYQPQHF	TGTGCTTCTGCCGCAGGGTATCAGCCCCAGCATTTT
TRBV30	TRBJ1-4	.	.	CAWSRGMSEKLFF	TGTGCCTGGAGTCGGGGGATGTCTGAAAAACTGTTTTTT
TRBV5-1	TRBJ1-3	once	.	CASSLDGGNRNTIYF	TGCGCCAGCAGCTTGGATGGGGGAAACCGAAACACCATATATTTT
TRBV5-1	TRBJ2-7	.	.	CASSTVGSYEQYF	TGCGCCAGCAGCACGGTAGGATCCTACGAGCAGTACTTC
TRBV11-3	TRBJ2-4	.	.	CASSPRGQGNIQYF	TGTGCCAGCAGCCCACGGGGGCAGGGAAACATTCAGTACTTC
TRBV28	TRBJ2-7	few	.	CASSSSVSSYEQYF	TGTGCCAGCAGCTCTAGCGTAAGCTCCTACGAGCAGTACTTC
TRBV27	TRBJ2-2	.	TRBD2	CASSRDYTITANTGELFF	TGTGCCAGCAGTAGGGACTACACCATAACCGCGAACACCGGGGAGCTGTTTTTT
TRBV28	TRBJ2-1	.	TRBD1	CASSFSGSTGVNEQFF	TGTGCCAGCAGTTTTTCTGGTTCGACAGGGGTGAATGAGCAGTTCTTC
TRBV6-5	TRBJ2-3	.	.	CASREGSTDTQYF	TGTGCCAGCAGGGAGGGTAGCACAGATACGCAGTATTTT
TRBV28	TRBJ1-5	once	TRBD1	CASSFTRDRWQPQHF	TGTGCCAGCAGCTTCACTAGGGACAGATGGCAGCCCCAGCATTTT
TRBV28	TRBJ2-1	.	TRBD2	CASTGGAGRSSYNEQFF	TGTGCCAGCACCGGGGGGGCGGGGAGAAGCTCCTACAATGAGCAGTTCTTC
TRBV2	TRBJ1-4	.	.	CASSGFGFNEKLFF	TGTGCCAGCAGTGGGTTCGGTTTTAATGAAAAACTGTTTTTT
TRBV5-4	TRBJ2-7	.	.	CASSLDFWEQYF	TGTGCCAGCAGCTTGGATTTCTGGGAGCAGTACTTC
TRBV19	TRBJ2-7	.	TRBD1	CASSIKVGQGTYEQYF	TGTGCCAGTAGTATAAAGGTGGGACAGGGTACCTACGAGCAGTACTTC
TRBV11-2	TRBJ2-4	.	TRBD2	CASSLGRGRALGKNIQYF	TGTGCCAGCAGCTTAGGTCGGGGGAGGGCCTTAGGCAAAAACATTCAGTACTTC
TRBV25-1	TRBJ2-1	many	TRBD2	CASSPTSGALNEQFF	TGTGCCAGCAGTCCGACTAGCGGAGCCTTGAATGAGCAGTTCTTC
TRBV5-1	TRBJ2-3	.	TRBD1	CASSWTGGADTQYF	TGCGCCAGCAGCTGGACAGGGGGAGCAGATACGCAGTATTTT
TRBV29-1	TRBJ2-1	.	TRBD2	CSVSGTSYNEQFF	TGCAGCGTCAGCGGGACTAGTTACAATGAGCAGTTCTTC
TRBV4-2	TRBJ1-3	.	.	CASSQFTLGSGNTIYF	TGTGCCAGCAGCCAATTCACCTTGGGCTCTGGAAACACCATATATTTT
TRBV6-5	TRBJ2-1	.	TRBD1	CASSYSWTGGGSEQFF	TGTGCCAGCAGTTACTCTTGGACAGGGGGCGGGAGTGAGCAGTTCTTC
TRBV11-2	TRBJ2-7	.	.	CASSWKAYEQYF	TGTGCCAGCAGCTGGAAGGCCTACGAGCAGTACTTC
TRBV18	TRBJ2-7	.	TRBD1	CASSGGQGKTYEQYF	TGTGCCAGCTCAGGCGGACAGGGCAAGACTTACGAGCAGTACTTC
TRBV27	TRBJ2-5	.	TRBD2	CASSLLPSGSGQETQYF	TGTGCCAGCAGTTTACTCCCTAGCGGGAGCGGGCAAGAGACCCAGTACTTC
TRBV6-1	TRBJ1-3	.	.	CASSEESLSGNTIYF	TGTGCCAGCAGTGAAGAGTCGTTGTCTGGAAACACCATATATTTT
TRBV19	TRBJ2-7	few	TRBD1	CASSPPGQGVARQYF	TGTGCCAGTAGTCCTCCGGGACAGGGCGTCGCTAGGCAGTACTTC
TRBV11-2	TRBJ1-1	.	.	CASSLVSPRYLNTEAFF	TGTGCCAGCAGCCTCGTGTCGCCCCGGTATTTGAACACTGAAGCTTTCTTT